This record covers a single T cell receptor (beta chain). No antigen is known for it. The sample originates from a study of CD8+CD57+ T cells in acquired aplastic anemia. Study results and limitations: The study identified more than 25 CD8+ CDR3 sequences shared by patients and controls.

Profiling that covered TCR beta VDJ and CDR3 relied on genomic DNA as its template. TCRdb re-analysed the reads in MiXCR, keeping a single row per CDR3 protein. The sample lists 100,000 to 150,000 distinct CDR3 sequences; almost 40% were seen once. The ends were cut back, 3 bases at V and 4 bases at J, with 10 bases in the middle. Germline V CDR1 and CDR2: SGDLS, YYNGEE. The CDR3 spans 13 residues. Whoever was chosen for sequencing had shown CD8+CD57+ cell expansion by flow cytometry. Among the patients, all had severe acquired aplastic anemia. The TCR comes from a human donor with aplastic anemia. V and J are TRBV9 and TRBJ1-2; the D gene is possibly TRBD1 (5 bases). The sequencing input was sorted CD4+, CD8+, or CD8+CD57+ T cells (not recorded which) from PBMCs. The CDR3 DNA follows: TGTGCCAGCAGCGGTAAGACAGTCTATGGCTACACCTTC. This translates into CASSGKTVYGYTF.